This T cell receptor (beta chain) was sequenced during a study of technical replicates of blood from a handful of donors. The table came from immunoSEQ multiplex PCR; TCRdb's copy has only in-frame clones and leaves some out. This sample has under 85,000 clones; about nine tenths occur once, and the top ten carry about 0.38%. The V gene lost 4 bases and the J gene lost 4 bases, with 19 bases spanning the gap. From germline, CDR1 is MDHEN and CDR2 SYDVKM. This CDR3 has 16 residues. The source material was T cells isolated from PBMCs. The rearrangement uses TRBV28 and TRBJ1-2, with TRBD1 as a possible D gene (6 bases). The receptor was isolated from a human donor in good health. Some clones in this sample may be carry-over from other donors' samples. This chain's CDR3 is CASSSPLGGGPYGYTF. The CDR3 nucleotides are TGTGCCAGCAGTTCCCCCCTCGGCGGGGGGCCCTATGGCTACACCTTC.